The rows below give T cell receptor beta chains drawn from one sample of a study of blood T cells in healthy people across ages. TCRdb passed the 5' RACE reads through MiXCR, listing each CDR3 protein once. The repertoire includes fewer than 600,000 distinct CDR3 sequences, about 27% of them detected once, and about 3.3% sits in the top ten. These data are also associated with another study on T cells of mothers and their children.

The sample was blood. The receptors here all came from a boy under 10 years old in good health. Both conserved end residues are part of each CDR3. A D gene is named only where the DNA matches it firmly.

CDR3 protein: CASRTPGNTIYF
V gene: TRBV12-3/TRBV12-4
D gene: NA
J gene: TRBJ1-3

CDR3 protein: CASSPVIGALYNEQFF
V gene: TRBV3-1
D gene: NA
J gene: TRBJ2-1

CDR3 protein: CASTPGQGAGELFF
V gene: TRBV10-2
D gene: TRBD1
J gene: TRBJ2-2

CDR3 protein: CASSQGGVAGGSTDTQYF
V gene: TRBV4-3
D gene: TRBD2
J gene: TRBJ2-3

CDR3 protein: CASSLRGGASYNEQFF
V gene: TRBV12-3/TRBV12-4
D gene: NA
J gene: TRBJ2-1

CDR3 protein: CASSKVGRAGCYTF
V gene: TRBV21-1
D gene: NA
J gene: TRBJ1-2

CDR3 protein: CASSLRLAGSEGANVLTF
V gene: TRBV7-6
D gene: TRBD2
J gene: TRBJ2-6

CDR3 protein: CASSFGAAITDTQYF
V gene: TRBV12-3/TRBV12-4
D gene: NA
J gene: TRBJ2-3

CDR3 protein: CASMAASGNTIYF
V gene: TRBV7-9
D gene: NA
J gene: TRBJ1-3

CDR3 protein: CASSYAIQGTSELNTEAFF
V gene: TRBV6-5
D gene: NA
J gene: TRBJ1-1

CDR3 protein: CASSLSVTDIYEQYF
V gene: TRBV27
D gene: NA
J gene: NA

CDR3 protein: CSVVTGGNQPQHF
V gene: TRBV29-1
D gene: NA
J gene: TRBJ1-5

CDR3 protein: CASGATGANEKLFF
V gene: TRBV12-5
D gene: TRBD1
J gene: TRBJ1-4

CDR3 protein: CASTPSTSGNHEQFF
V gene: TRBV5-1
D gene: TRBD2
J gene: NA

CDR3 protein: CASRPGYQETQYF
V gene: TRBV28
D gene: NA
J gene: TRBJ2-5

CDR3 protein: CASSALAGGTTDTQYF
V gene: TRBV9
D gene: TRBD2
J gene: TRBJ2-3

CDR3 protein: CASSAGLSSYEQYF
V gene: TRBV6-5
D gene: NA
J gene: TRBJ2-7

CDR3 protein: CASSDGTSGSFGEQYF
V gene: TRBV2
D gene: TRBD2
J gene: TRBJ2-7

CDR3 protein: CASEGTGYYEQYF
V gene: TRBV30
D gene: TRBD1
J gene: TRBJ2-7

CDR3 protein: CASSDGGSGNTIYF
V gene: TRBV10-1
D gene: NA
J gene: TRBJ1-3

CDR3 protein: CASTEAGDNYEQYF
V gene: TRBV28
D gene: TRBD2
J gene: TRBJ2-7

CDR3 protein: CASSYASDQETQYF
V gene: TRBV6-2/TRBV6-3
D gene: NA
J gene: TRBJ2-5

CDR3 protein: CASGSTVGYTF
V gene: TRBV12-5
D gene: NA
J gene: TRBJ1-2

CDR3 protein: CASSSGTGFNTEAFF
V gene: TRBV3-1
D gene: TRBD1
J gene: TRBJ1-1

CDR3 protein: CASSRAGVTDTQYF
V gene: TRBV7-9
D gene: TRBD2
J gene: TRBJ2-3

CDR3 protein: CASGLPRNEQFF
V gene: TRBV10-2
D gene: NA
J gene: TRBJ2-1

CDR3 protein: CASSGGTYQETQYF
V gene: TRBV19
D gene: NA
J gene: TRBJ2-5

CDR3 protein: CASSQGRAGSRFSGQYF
V gene: TRBV4-3
D gene: NA
J gene: TRBJ2-5

CDR3 protein: CASSLVGGANNEQFF
V gene: TRBV3-1
D gene: TRBD2
J gene: NA

CDR3 protein: CASSRGLDQETQYF
V gene: TRBV6-2/TRBV6-3
D gene: NA
J gene: NA

CDR3 protein: CASSQVRQNRHQETQYF
V gene: TRBV4-3
D gene: NA
J gene: TRBJ2-5

CDR3 protein: CASSYGGVRTNSPLHF
V gene: TRBV6-5
D gene: NA
J gene: TRBJ1-6

CDR3 protein: CAINGGGRADTQYF
V gene: TRBV10-3
D gene: NA
J gene: TRBJ2-3